This TCR beta chain was found in a study of T-cell memory formation after mild COVID-19. General study points: Prior to infection, memory already included some responding clones, suggesting cross-reactive memory joined. Balance between CD4 and CD8 was seen in clones contracting day 15 to 85, and a CD4+ lean was seen in later expanders.

Germline CDR1 and CDR2: SGHAT and FQNNGV. The CDR3 length is 15 residues. J lost 5 bases, V lost 2 bases, and 7 bases had no gene match. A remark on this clonotype: Its antigen is undetermined.

TCR alpha and TCR beta cDNA libraries carrying sample barcodes and UMIs were produced by 5'RACE using constant-segment primers. Each CDR3 protein gets one entry after TCRdb re-called the 5' RACE reads with MiXCR. The repertoire consists of hundreds of thousands of distinct CDR3 sequences, with approximately 29% occurring once and the leading ten covering roughly 12%. The receptor was isolated from an adult woman who had mild COVID-19 (a few samples of this study predate the infection). Cell type and time point are not known. The chain has TRBV11-2 and TRBJ1-1; 8 bases line up with TRBD1. The sequencing sample was made of PBMCs or a T cell subset sorted from them (not recorded which). The CDR3 reads CASSLSQGAGTEAFF. DNA for the CDR3: TGTGCCAGCAGCTTATCGCAGGGGGCAGGGACTGAAGCTTTCTTT. Using reference TRBV11-2 and TRBJ1-1 for the parts outside the CDR3, the full variable domain is EAGVAQSPRYKIIEKRQSVAFWCNPISGHATLYWYQQILGQGPKLLIQFQNNGVVDDSQLPKDRFSAERLKGVDSTLKIQPAKLEDSAVYLCASSLSQGAGTEAFFGQGTRLTVV.